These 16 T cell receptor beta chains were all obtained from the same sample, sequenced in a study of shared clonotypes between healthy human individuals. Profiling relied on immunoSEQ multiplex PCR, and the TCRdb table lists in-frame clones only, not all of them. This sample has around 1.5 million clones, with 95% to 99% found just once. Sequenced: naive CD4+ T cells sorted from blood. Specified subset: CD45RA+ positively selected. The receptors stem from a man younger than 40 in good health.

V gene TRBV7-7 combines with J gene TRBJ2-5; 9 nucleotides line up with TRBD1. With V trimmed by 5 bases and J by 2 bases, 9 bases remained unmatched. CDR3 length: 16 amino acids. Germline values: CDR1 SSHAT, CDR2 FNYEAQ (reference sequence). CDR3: CASSPRAGTGQETQYF. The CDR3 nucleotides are TGTGCCAGCAGCCCAAGAGCCGGGACAGGGCAAGAGACCCAGTACTTC. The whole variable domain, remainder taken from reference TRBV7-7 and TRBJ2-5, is GAGVSQSPRYKVTKRGQDVTLRCDPISSHATLYWYQQALGQGPEFLTYFNYEAQPDKSGLPSDRFSAERPEGSISTLTIQRTEQRDSAMYRCASSPRAGTGQETQYFGPGTRLLVL.

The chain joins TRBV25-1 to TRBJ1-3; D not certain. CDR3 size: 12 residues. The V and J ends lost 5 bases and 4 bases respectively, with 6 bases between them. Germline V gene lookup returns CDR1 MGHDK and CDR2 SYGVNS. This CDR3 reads CASSQGGNTIYF. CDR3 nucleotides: TGTGCCAGCAGTCAAGGGGGAAACACCATATATTTT.

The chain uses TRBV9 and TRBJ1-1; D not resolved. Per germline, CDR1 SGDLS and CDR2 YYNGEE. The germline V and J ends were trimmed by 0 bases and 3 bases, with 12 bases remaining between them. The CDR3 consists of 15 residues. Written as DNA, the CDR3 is TGTGCCAGCAGCGTAGCTACACAGAGCGACACTGAAGCTTTCTTT. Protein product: CASSVATQSDTEAFF. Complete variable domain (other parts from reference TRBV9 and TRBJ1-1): DSGVTQTPKHLITATGQRVTLRCSPRSGDLSVYWYQQSLDQGLQFLIQYYNGEERAKGNILERFSAQQFPDLHSELNLSSLELGDSALYFCASSVATQSDTEAFFGQGTRLTVV.

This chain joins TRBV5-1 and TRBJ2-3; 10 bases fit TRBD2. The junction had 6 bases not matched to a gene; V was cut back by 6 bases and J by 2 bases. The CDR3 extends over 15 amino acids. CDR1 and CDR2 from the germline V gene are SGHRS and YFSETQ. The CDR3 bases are TGCGCCAGCAATATAGCGGGAGGCACCACAGATACGCAGTATTTT. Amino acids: CASNIAGGTTDTQYF.

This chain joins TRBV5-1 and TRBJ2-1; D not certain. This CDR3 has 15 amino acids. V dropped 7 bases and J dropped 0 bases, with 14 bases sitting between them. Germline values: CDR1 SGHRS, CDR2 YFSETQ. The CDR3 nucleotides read TGCGCCAGCCGGCCCACTGAGAGCTCCTACAATGAGCAGTTCTTC. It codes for CASRPTESSYNEQFF.

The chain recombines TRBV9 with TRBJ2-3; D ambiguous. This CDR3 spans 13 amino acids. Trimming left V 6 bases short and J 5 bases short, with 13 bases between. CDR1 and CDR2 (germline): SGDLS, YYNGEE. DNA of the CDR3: TGTGCCAGCACAACCGGAGCGCTAGATACGCAGTATTTT. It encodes CASTTGALDTQYF.

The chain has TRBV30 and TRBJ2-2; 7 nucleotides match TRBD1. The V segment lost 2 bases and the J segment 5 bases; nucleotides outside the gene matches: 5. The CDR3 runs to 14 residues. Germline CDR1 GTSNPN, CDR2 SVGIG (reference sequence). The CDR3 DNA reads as TGTGCCTGGAGTCATAAGGGGGCTACCGGGGAGCTGTTTTTT. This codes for CAWSHKGATGELFF.

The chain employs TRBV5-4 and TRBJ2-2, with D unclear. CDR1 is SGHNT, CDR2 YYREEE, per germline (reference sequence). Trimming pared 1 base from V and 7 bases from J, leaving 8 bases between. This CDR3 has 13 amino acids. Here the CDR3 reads CASSLIAVGELFF. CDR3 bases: TGTGCCAGCAGCTTGATAGCAGTCGGGGAGCTGTTTTTT.

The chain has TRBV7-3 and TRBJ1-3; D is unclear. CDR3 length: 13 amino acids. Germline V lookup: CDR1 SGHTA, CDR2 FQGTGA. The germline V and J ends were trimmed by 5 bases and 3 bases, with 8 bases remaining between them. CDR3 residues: CASSPRGGNTIYF. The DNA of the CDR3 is TGTGCCAGCAGCCCCCGGGGTGGAAACACCATATATTTT.

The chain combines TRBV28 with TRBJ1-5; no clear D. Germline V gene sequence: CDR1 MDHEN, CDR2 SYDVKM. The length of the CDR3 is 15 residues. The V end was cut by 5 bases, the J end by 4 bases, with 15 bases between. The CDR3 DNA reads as TGTGCCAGCAGTGACGCCAGTAAATTGAATCAGCCCCAGCATTTT. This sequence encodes CASSDASKLNQPQHF.

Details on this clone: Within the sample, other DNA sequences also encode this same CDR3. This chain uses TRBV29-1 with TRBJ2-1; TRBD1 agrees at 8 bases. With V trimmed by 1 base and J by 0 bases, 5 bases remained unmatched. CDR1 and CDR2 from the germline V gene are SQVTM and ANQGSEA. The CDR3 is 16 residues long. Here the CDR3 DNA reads TGCAGCGTTGAAGTGGGAACAGGGGGCTCCTACAATGAGCAGTTCTTC. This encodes CSVEVGTGGSYNEQFF.

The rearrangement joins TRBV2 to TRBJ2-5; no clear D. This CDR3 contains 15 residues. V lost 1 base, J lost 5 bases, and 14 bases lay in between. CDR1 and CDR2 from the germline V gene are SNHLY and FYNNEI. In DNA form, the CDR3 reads TGTGCCAGCAGTGAAGAAAGGGCAGGCGTGGAGACCCAGTACTTC. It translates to CASSEERAGVETQYF. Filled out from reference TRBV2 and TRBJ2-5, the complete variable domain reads EPEVTQTPSHQVTQMGQEVILRCVPISNHLYFYWYRQILGQKVEFLVSFYNNEISEKSEIFDDQFSVERPDGSNFTLKIRSTKLEDSAMYFCASSEERAGVETQYFGPGTRLLVL.

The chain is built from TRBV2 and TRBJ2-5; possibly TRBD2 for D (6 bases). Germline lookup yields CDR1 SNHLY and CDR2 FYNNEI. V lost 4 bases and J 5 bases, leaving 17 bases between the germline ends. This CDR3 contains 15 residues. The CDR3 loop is CASSGRGPVGETQYF. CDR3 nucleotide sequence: TGTGCCAGCAGTGGGCGGGGCCCAGTGGGGGAGACCCAGTACTTC.

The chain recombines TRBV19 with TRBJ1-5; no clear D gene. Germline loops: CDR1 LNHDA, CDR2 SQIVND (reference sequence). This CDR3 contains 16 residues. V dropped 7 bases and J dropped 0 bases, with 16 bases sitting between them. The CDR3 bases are TGTGCCAGTAAGAACAGAGCCACAAATAGCAATCAGCCCCAGCATTTT. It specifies CASKNRATNSNQPQHF.

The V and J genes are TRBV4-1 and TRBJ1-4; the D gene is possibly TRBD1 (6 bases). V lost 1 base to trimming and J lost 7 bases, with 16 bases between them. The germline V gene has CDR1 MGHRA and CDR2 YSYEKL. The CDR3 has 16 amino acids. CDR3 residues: CASSQGSGQFSEKLFF. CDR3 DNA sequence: TGCGCCAGCAGCCAAGGATCGGGACAATTCAGTGAAAAACTGTTTTTT.

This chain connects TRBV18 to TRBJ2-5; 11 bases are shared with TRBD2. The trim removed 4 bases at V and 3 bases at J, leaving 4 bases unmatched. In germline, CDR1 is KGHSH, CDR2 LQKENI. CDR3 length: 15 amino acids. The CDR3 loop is CASSQTLAGEETQYF. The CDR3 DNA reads TGTGCCAGCTCACAGACACTAGCGGGAGAAGAGACCCAGTACTTC.